A selection of T cell receptor beta chains follows, all from one sample in a study of circulating and synovial CD4+ cells in juvenile arthritis. The method was immunoSEQ multiplex PCR; TCRdb's version includes in-frame clones alone and lacks a portion of them. Of about 32,000 clones in the sample, roughly 95% were seen once. The specimen was CD4+ T cells from blood. These receptors all come from a human donor with juvenile idiopathic arthritis. Both conserved end residues are part of each CDR3. The D gene is left open where the match is weak. Clone size appears in some rows only: once, few, many, or a class for an expanded clone.

cdr3_nt: TGTGCCAGCACCCCAAGGGGCAATCAGCCCCGGCATTTT
cdr3_aa: CASTPRGNQPRHF
clone_size: .
d_call: .
j_call: TRBJ1-5
v_call: TRBV28

cdr3_nt: TGTGCCAGCAGTTTCGTCGAGGGCTACGAGCAGTACTTC
cdr3_aa: CASSFVEGYEQYF
clone_size: .
d_call: .
j_call: TRBJ2-7
v_call: TRBV28

cdr3_nt: TGTGCCAGCAGCCCCGGGACTAGCGGGAGGACCACCGGGGAGCTGTTTTTT
cdr3_aa: CASSPGTSGRTTGELFF
clone_size: .
d_call: TRBD2
j_call: TRBJ2-2
v_call: TRBV5-4

cdr3_nt: TGTGCCAGCAGTCCGACAAGACAGGGCAAGTACTTC
cdr3_aa: CASSPTRQGKYF
clone_size: .
d_call: TRBD1
j_call: TRBJ2-4
v_call: TRBV6-1

cdr3_nt: TGTGCCAGCATCTCCGCGAATGAAAAACTGTTTTTT
cdr3_aa: CASISANEKLFF
clone_size: .
d_call: .
j_call: TRBJ1-4
v_call: TRBV28

cdr3_nt: TGTGCTAGTGGTTCCCTTCGGGGTGAAGCTTTCTTT
cdr3_aa: CASGSLRGEAFF
clone_size: .
d_call: .
j_call: TRBJ1-1
v_call: TRBV12-5

cdr3_nt: TGCGCCAGCAGCCAGGGACAGGGCCAGGACTCCTACAATGAGCAGTTCTTC
cdr3_aa: CASSQGQGQDSYNEQFF
clone_size: .
d_call: TRBD1
j_call: TRBJ2-1
v_call: TRBV4-1

cdr3_nt: TGTGCCAGCAGCTCGGGACAGAACGGTGAAAAACTGTTTTTT
cdr3_aa: CASSSGQNGEKLFF
clone_size: once
d_call: TRBD1
j_call: TRBJ1-4
v_call: TRBV7-8

cdr3_nt: TGTGCCAGCAGTCCCGGGACAGGGAGTGAAAAACTGTTTTTT
cdr3_aa: CASSPGTGSEKLFF
clone_size: .
d_call: TRBD1
j_call: TRBJ1-4
v_call: TRBV28

cdr3_nt: TGTGCCAGCAGCATCGGGAGAGAGAATTCACCCCTCCACTTT
cdr3_aa: CASSIGRENSPLHF
clone_size: .
d_call: .
j_call: TRBJ1-6
v_call: TRBV7-6

cdr3_nt: TGTGCCAGCAGCCCCGGAGCGAATGAGCAGTTCTTC
cdr3_aa: CASSPGANEQFF
clone_size: .
d_call: .
j_call: TRBJ2-1
v_call: TRBV7-8

cdr3_nt: TGCGCCAGCAGCCAAGTAGGTGGACAGGGATTTGGCTACACCTTC
cdr3_aa: CASSQVGGQGFGYTF
clone_size: .
d_call: TRBD1
j_call: TRBJ1-2
v_call: TRBV4-3

cdr3_nt: TGTGCCAGCGGGAGTATTGCTAGCGGGAGCCACGAGCAGTACTTC
cdr3_aa: CASGSIASGSHEQYF
clone_size: .
d_call: TRBD2
j_call: TRBJ2-7
v_call: TRBV7-2

cdr3_nt: TGTGCCAGCAGTCTCAGGACAGGGGGAATCGATGGCTACACCTTC
cdr3_aa: CASSLRTGGIDGYTF
clone_size: once
d_call: TRBD1
j_call: TRBJ1-2
v_call: TRBV2

cdr3_nt: TGTGCCAGCAGCTTACAGGGGGCGCTGGGAAATCAGCCCCAGCATTTT
cdr3_aa: CASSLQGALGNQPQHF
clone_size: once
d_call: TRBD1
j_call: TRBJ1-5
v_call: TRBV5-6

cdr3_nt: TGTGCCATTAGACTAGCGGGAGACGAGACCCAGTACTTC
cdr3_aa: CAIRLAGDETQYF
clone_size: .
d_call: TRBD2
j_call: TRBJ2-5
v_call: TRBV2

cdr3_nt: TGTGCCAGCATTTCTGGGGGGACCAAAAACATTCAGTACTTC
cdr3_aa: CASISGGTKNIQYF
clone_size: .
d_call: .
j_call: TRBJ2-4
v_call: TRBV28

cdr3_nt: TGTGCCAGCAGGATGGAGGGCTTAGGGCCCCAGCATTTT
cdr3_aa: CASRMEGLGPQHF
clone_size: .
d_call: .
j_call: TRBJ1-5
v_call: TRBV6-1

cdr3_nt: TGCGCCAGCAGCCACCAAAGTGGACAGAATGTCGGCTATGGCTACACCTTC
cdr3_aa: CASSHQSGQNVGYGYTF
clone_size: once
d_call: .
j_call: TRBJ1-2
v_call: TRBV4-1

cdr3_nt: TGTGCCACCAGCCCCAGAGACACAGGGCAACTCTACAATGAGCAGTTCTTC
cdr3_aa: CATSPRDTGQLYNEQFF
clone_size: .
d_call: .
j_call: TRBJ2-1
v_call: TRBV15

cdr3_nt: TGTGCCAGTAGTACAGGGCCGCAAGAAGGGGTCGGGCATTTT
cdr3_aa: CASSTGPQEGVGHF
clone_size: .
d_call: .
j_call: TRBJ1-5
v_call: TRBV19

cdr3_nt: TGTGCCAGCCAGGCCGGGGAGGGACCCTACGAGCAGTACTTC
cdr3_aa: CASQAGEGPYEQYF
clone_size: .
d_call: TRBD2
j_call: TRBJ2-7
v_call: TRBV18

cdr3_nt: TGTGCCAGTAGTGTCAGCGTCACAGGGGTCGAGCAGTACTTC
cdr3_aa: CASSVSVTGVEQYF
clone_size: .
d_call: TRBD1
j_call: TRBJ2-7
v_call: TRBV19

cdr3_nt: TGCGCCAGCAGTCAATCGAGCCAGGGCCGTAACACTGAAGCTTTCTTT
cdr3_aa: CASSQSSQGRNTEAFF
clone_size: .
d_call: .
j_call: TRBJ1-1
v_call: TRBV23-1

cdr3_nt: TGCGCCAGCAGTGGGGGTAGCGGGTCTCGCACAGATACGCAGTATTTT
cdr3_aa: CASSGGSGSRTDTQYF
clone_size: .
d_call: TRBD2
j_call: TRBJ2-3
v_call: TRBV10-1

cdr3_nt: TGCGCCAGCAGCCAAGGAGTTCAGGGCTACGAGCAGTACTTC
cdr3_aa: CASSQGVQGYEQYF
clone_size: .
d_call: .
j_call: TRBJ2-7
v_call: TRBV4-1

cdr3_nt: TGCAGCGTTGCCCCACAGGGGGCCCATGGCTACACCTTC
cdr3_aa: CSVAPQGAHGYTF
clone_size: .
d_call: TRBD1
j_call: TRBJ1-2
v_call: TRBV29-1

cdr3_nt: TGCAGCGTTTCCGGGACTAGCGGGAGGGCCGGGTCCTACAATGAGCAGTTCTTC
cdr3_aa: CSVSGTSGRAGSYNEQFF
clone_size: once
d_call: TRBD2
j_call: TRBJ2-1
v_call: TRBV29-1

cdr3_nt: TGTGCCAGCACCCTATCCCAGGACAAAATTGACGAGCAGTACTTC
cdr3_aa: CASTLSQDKIDEQYF
clone_size: .
d_call: .
j_call: TRBJ2-7
v_call: TRBV21-1

cdr3_nt: TGTGCCAGCAGTGCCGGCGGGTTGATTAGCACAGATACGCAGTATTTT
cdr3_aa: CASSAGGLISTDTQYF
clone_size: .
d_call: .
j_call: TRBJ2-3
v_call: TRBV6-1

cdr3_nt: TGTGCCAGCAGCCAAGAGTTGGGGGCGCGAGAGACCCAGTACTTC
cdr3_aa: CASSQELGARETQYF
clone_size: .
d_call: .
j_call: TRBJ2-5
v_call: TRBV4-2

cdr3_nt: TGTGCCAGCAGAGCCCCAATCACCGGGGAGCTGTTTTTT
cdr3_aa: CASRAPITGELFF
clone_size: .
d_call: .
j_call: TRBJ2-2
v_call: TRBV6-4

cdr3_nt: TGTGCCAGCAGGTTGACAGGCCTATCCTCCTACGAGCAGTACTTC
cdr3_aa: CASRLTGLSSYEQYF
clone_size: .
d_call: .
j_call: TRBJ2-7
v_call: TRBV28

cdr3_nt: TGTGCCAGCAGTTACTCGAGGGATTCCGGCTACACCTTC
cdr3_aa: CASSYSRDSGYTF
clone_size: .
d_call: .
j_call: TRBJ1-2
v_call: TRBV6-5

cdr3_nt: TGTGCCAGTAGTCCAAGCGCGGGGAGCACTGAAGCTTTCTTT
cdr3_aa: CASSPSAGSTEAFF
clone_size: .
d_call: .
j_call: TRBJ1-1
v_call: TRBV19

cdr3_nt: TGTGCCACACGGGCCAGGGGACAGGGGGAGACCCAGTACTTC
cdr3_aa: CATRARGQGETQYF
clone_size: .
d_call: TRBD1
j_call: TRBJ2-5
v_call: TRBV19

cdr3_nt: TGTGCCAGCAGCCTGGGGACCGGAGGGGAGACCCAGTACTTC
cdr3_aa: CASSLGTGGETQYF
clone_size: .
d_call: .
j_call: TRBJ2-5
v_call: TRBV6-5

cdr3_nt: TGTGCCAGTAGTGGACAGGGTCTCACTGAAGCTTTCTTT
cdr3_aa: CASSGQGLTEAFF
clone_size: .
d_call: TRBD1
j_call: TRBJ1-1
v_call: TRBV19

cdr3_nt: TGTGCCAGCAGCCGTACAGATACGCAGTATTTT
cdr3_aa: CASSRTDTQYF
clone_size: .
d_call: .
j_call: TRBJ2-3
v_call: TRBV13

cdr3_nt: TGTGCCAGCCGGGACAGTATGAACACTGAAGCTTTCTTT
cdr3_aa: CASRDSMNTEAFF
clone_size: .
d_call: TRBD1
j_call: TRBJ1-1
v_call: TRBV7-9

cdr3_nt: TGTGCCAGCAGTGAACCCGGGGCAGATACGCAGTATTTT
cdr3_aa: CASSEPGADTQYF
clone_size: .
d_call: .
j_call: TRBJ2-3
v_call: TRBV25-1

cdr3_nt: TGCGCCAGCAGCTTGGCCGGGACTAGCTACGAGCAGTACTTC
cdr3_aa: CASSLAGTSYEQYF
clone_size: .
d_call: TRBD2
j_call: TRBJ2-7
v_call: TRBV5-1

cdr3_nt: TGTGCCAGCAGTGCTCCGGGCAGGGTAGAGACCCAGTACTTC
cdr3_aa: CASSAPGRVETQYF
clone_size: .
d_call: .
j_call: TRBJ2-5
v_call: TRBV6-5

cdr3_nt: TGTGCCAGCAGCTTTGGGGGACTAGCGGGAGCAGACGAGCAGTACTTC
cdr3_aa: CASSFGGLAGADEQYF
clone_size: .
d_call: .
j_call: TRBJ2-7
v_call: TRBV12-1

cdr3_nt: TGTGCCAGCAGCTTAGACTACGGGACTGCGTATTCCCCCCTCCACTTT
cdr3_aa: CASSLDYGTAYSPLHF
clone_size: .
d_call: .
j_call: TRBJ1-6
v_call: TRBV7-9

cdr3_nt: TGTGCCAGCAGCTTAGCGGCGGGAGGGCCCCATGAGCAGTTCTTC
cdr3_aa: CASSLAAGGPHEQFF
clone_size: once
d_call: TRBD2
j_call: TRBJ2-1
v_call: TRBV7-6

cdr3_nt: TGTGCCAGCAGCTTTCTAGTGAGCGGGAGTGGAGATGAGCAGTTCTTC
cdr3_aa: CASSFLVSGSGDEQFF
clone_size: .
d_call: TRBD2
j_call: TRBJ2-1
v_call: TRBV7-6